Listed below are T cell receptor beta chains from one sample, sequenced in a study of blood T cells in healthy people across ages. TCRdb re-called the 5' RACE reads through MiXCR, storing one row per CDR3 protein. The sample contains 1.5 million to 2 million distinct CDR3 sequences, about 50% of which appear only once. The sequencing input was blood. Receptors originate from a woman aged 40 to 55 in good health. The CDR3 runs from the conserved cysteine through the conserved F or W. D genes are given only for firm matches. Where a row states a size, it is once, few, many or the class of an expanded clone; other rows omit it.

d_call	j_call	v_call	clone_size	cdr3_aa	cdr3_nt
.	TRBJ2-5	TRBV10-2	.	CASSRIFQETQYF	TGCGCCAGCAGCAGGATATTCCAAGAGACCCAGTACTTC
.	TRBJ2-2	TRBV11-1	.	CASSLGLGTGELFF	TGTGCCAGCAGCTTAGGTCTCGGAACCGGGGAGCTGTTTTTT
TRBD1	TRBJ1-4	TRBV20-1	.	CSVLTGSSITNEKLFF	TGCAGTGTCCTGACAGGGAGTAGTATAACTAATGAAAAACTGTTTTTT
TRBD2	TRBJ2-3	TRBV2	.	CASSEAGLAGTDTQYF	TGTGCCAGCAGTGAAGCGGGACTAGCGGGGACAGATACGCAGTATTTT
.	TRBJ2-3	TRBV20-1	.	CSARGLTNTQYF	TGCAGTGCTAGAGGCCTAACTAATACGCAGTATTTT
.	TRBJ2-3	TRBV10-2	.	CASSEEGTVGDTQYF	TGCGCCAGCAGTGAGGAGGGTACAGTGGGAGATACGCAGTATTTT
.	TRBJ1-1	TRBV6-1	.	CASSELVGSAFF	TGTGCCAGCAGTGAACTGGTGGGATCAGCTTTCTTT
.	TRBJ1-2	TRBV12-3/TRBV12-4	few	CASSLRGSRYGYTF	TGTGCCAGCAGTTTGAGGGGCTCCCGGTATGGCTACACCTTC
.	TRBJ2-4	TRBV7-2	few	CASSHDHSWGWYF	TGTGCCAGCAGCCACGACCACAGTTGGGGGTGGTACTTC
.	TRBJ2-7	TRBV4-3	.	CASSQELNRMFHEQYF	TGCGCCAGCAGCCAAGAGCTTAACAGGATGTTCCACGAGCAGTACTTC
.	TRBJ1-1	TRBV7-9	.	CASSFRSGLNTEAFF	TGTGCCAGCAGCTTTCGTTCTGGGTTGAACACTGAAGCTTTCTTT
.	TRBJ1-2	TRBV6-1	few	CASNLGAQYGYTF	TGTGCCAGCAACCTGGGGGCCCAGTATGGCTACACCTTC
.	TRBJ2-3	TRBV10-3	few	CAISELAVSSTDTQYF	TGTGCCATCAGTGAATTGGCGGTCTCTAGCACAGATACGCAGTATTTT
TRBD1	TRBJ2-7	TRBV18	.	CASSPGQAREQYF	TGTGCCAGCTCACCCGGACAGGCACGCGAGCAGTACTTC
.	TRBJ1-2	TRBV3-1	.	CASSQDAAVHGYTF	TGTGCCAGCAGCCAAGACGCCGCCGTACATGGCTACACCTTC
.	TRBJ2-7	TRBV6-2/TRBV6-3	many	CASSYVYEQYF	TGTGCCAGCAGTTACGTATACGAGCAGTACTTC
.	TRBJ1-5	TRBV20-1	.	CSARDSGTSNQPQHF	TGCAGTGCTAGAGATTCCGGGACAAGCAATCAGCCCCAGCATTTT
.	TRBJ2-3	TRBV9	.	CASSARQGLNLDTQYF	TGTGCCAGCAGCGCAAGACAGGGACTAAATTTAGATACGCAGTATTTT
TRBD2	TRBJ2-4	TRBV20-1	.	CSARGPGLAGGVGAKNIQYF	TGCAGTGCTAGGGGCCCCGGACTAGCGGGGGGGGTCGGAGCCAAAAACATTCAGTACTTC
TRBD1	TRBJ1-4	TRBV27	.	CASSIRTGRGEKLFF	TGTGCCAGCAGCATAAGGACAGGGCGAGGAGAAAAACTGTTTTTT
.	TRBJ2-5	TRBV24-1	.	CATSDRWGGPQETQYF	TGTGCCACCAGTGATAGGTGGGGGGGCCCCCAAGAGACCCAGTACTTC
.	TRBJ1-1	TRBV29-1	.	CSAKPGQRNTEAFF	TGCAGCGCCAAACCAGGACAACGGAACACTGAAGCTTTCTTT
TRBD1	TRBJ2-5	TRBV5-1	few	CASGPTGVGETQYF	TGCGCCAGCGGTCCCACAGGGGTAGGAGAGACCCAGTACTTC
.	TRBJ1-6	TRBV5-6	.	CASSTLLLGTPRWGYSPLHF	TGTGCCAGCAGCACCCTCTTACTCGGGACACCCAGATGGGGCTATTCACCCCTCCACTTT
.	TRBJ1-2	TRBV3-1	.	CASSPVRSGGYTF	TGTGCCAGCAGCCCAGTCAGGTCGGGTGGCTACACCTTC
TRBD2	TRBJ2-5	TRBV25-1	.	CASSELAGKETQYF	TGTGCCAGCAGTGAACTAGCGGGGAAGGAGACCCAGTACTTC
.	TRBJ2-5	TRBV2	few	CASSENRVVQETQYF	TGTGCCAGCAGTGAAAACAGGGTGGTCCAAGAGACCCAGTACTTC
TRBD1	TRBJ2-1	TRBV7-8	.	CASSPGGQGAREQFF	TGTGCCAGCAGCCCCGGAGGACAGGGGGCCCGTGAGCAGTTCTTC
TRBD1	TRBJ2-5	TRBV7-9	.	CASSLGQGTSWGPSETQYF	TGTGCCAGCAGCTTGGGACAGGGTACTAGCTGGGGACCATCGGAGACCCAGTACTTC
TRBD1	TRBJ1-1	TRBV7-2	.	CASSLGDRGFEMNTEAFF	TGTGCCAGCAGCTTGGGGGACAGGGGGTTTGAAATGAACACTGAAGCTTTCTTT
TRBD2	TRBJ2-3	TRBV5-1	many	CASSLGAGGTTDTQYF	TGCGCCAGCAGCTTAGGAGCGGGGGGTACCACAGATACGCAGTATTTT
TRBD1	TRBJ2-7	TRBV6-5	.	CASSPGQASYNEQYF	TGTGCCAGCAGCCCAGGACAGGCCTCCTACAATGAGCAGTACTTC
.	TRBJ2-2	TRBV7-7	few	CASSLGEDGELFF	TGTGCTAGCAGCTTAGGAGAGGACGGGGAGCTGTTTTTT
.	TRBJ2-7	TRBV7-7	.	CASSQLASYEQYF	TGTGCTAGCAGCCAACTAGCTTCCTACGAGCAGTACTTC
TRBD1	TRBJ1-2	TRBV24-1	.	CATSDRRGDYGYTF	TGTGCCACCAGTGATCGCAGGGGGGACTATGGCTACACCTTC
.	TRBJ2-5	TRBV10-2	.	CASTGTLSQETQYF	TGCGCCAGCACGGGGACACTCAGTCAAGAGACCCAGTACTTC
TRBD1	TRBJ2-5	TRBV9	few	CASSGTDREQYF	TGTGCCAGCAGCGGAACCGACAGGGAGCAGTACTTC
.	TRBJ1-1	TRBV7-2	.	CASSFSGYTEAFF	TGTGCCAGCAGCTTTTCAGGGTACACTGAAGCTTTCTTT
TRBD1	TRBJ2-3	TRBV7-9	few	CASSLSGTGLDTQYF	TGTGCCAGCAGCTTATCCGGGACAGGTTTAGATACGCAGTATTTT
.	TRBJ2-5	TRBV12-3/TRBV12-4	.	CASSRHRRQETQYF	TGTGCCAGCAGCCGACACAGGCGTCAAGAGACCCAGTACTTC
.	TRBJ2-1	TRBV7-2	.	CASSSGRINEQFF	TGTGCCAGCAGCTCGGGGCGGATAAATGAGCAGTTCTTC
.	TRBJ2-7	TRBV4-3	few	CASSHLTGRLYEQYF	TGCGCCAGCAGCCACCTGACAGGGAGGCTCTACGAGCAGTACTTC
TRBD1	TRBJ2-5	TRBV12-3/TRBV12-4	.	CASSRWDRGSETLYF	TGTGCCAGCAGTCGTTGGGACAGGGGAAGTGAGACCCTGTACTTC
TRBD2	TRBJ2-5	TRBV9	once	CASTTSGGAIRETQYF	TGTGCCAGCACGACTAGCGGGGGGGCCATTCGAGAGACCCAGTACTTC
TRBD2	TRBJ2-7	TRBV28	.	CASSPGLAGGLGEQYF	TGTGCCAGCAGTCCAGGACTAGCGGGGGGGCTAGGGGAGCAGTACTTC
.	TRBJ2-7	TRBV6-6	once	CASSDEGALNEQYF	TGTGCCAGCAGTGATGAAGGGGCTTTAAACGAGCAGTACTTC
.	TRBJ1-6	TRBV20-1	.	CSARAGGPYNSPLHF	TGCAGTGCTAGAGCGGGCGGGCCCTATAATTCACCCCTCCACTTT
TRBD2	TRBJ2-3	TRBV3-1	.	CASAPGTSVDTQYF	TGTGCCAGCGCCCCCGGGACTAGCGTGGATACGCAGTATTTT
TRBD1	TRBJ1-2	TRBV9	.	CASSETLIEGASGYTF	TGTGCCAGCAGCGAAACGCTTATTGAGGGGGCAAGTGGCTACACCTTC
TRBD2	TRBJ2-3	TRBV4-1	.	CASSQASGGADTQYF	TGCGCCAGCAGCCAAGCAAGCGGGGGGGCGGATACGCAGTATTTT
.	TRBJ2-3	TRBV20-1	.	CSETGFSDTQYF	TGCAGTGAAACGGGGTTTTCAGATACGCAGTATTTT